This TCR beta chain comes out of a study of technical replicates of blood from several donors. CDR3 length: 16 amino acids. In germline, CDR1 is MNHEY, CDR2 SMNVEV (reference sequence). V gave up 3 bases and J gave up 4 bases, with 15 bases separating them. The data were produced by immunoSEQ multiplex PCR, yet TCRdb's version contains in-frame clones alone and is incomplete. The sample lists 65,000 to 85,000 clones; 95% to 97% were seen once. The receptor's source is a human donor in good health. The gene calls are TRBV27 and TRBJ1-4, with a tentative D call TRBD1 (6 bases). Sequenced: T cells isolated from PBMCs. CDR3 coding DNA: TGTGCCAGCAGTTTCCTCAGGGACACCGTTAATGAAAAACTGTTTTTT. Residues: CASSFLRDTVNEKLFF.